The text below deals with one T cell receptor beta chain. The length of the CDR3 is 15 residues. With 4 bases removed from V and 4 bases from J, the gap between germline ends came to 15 bases. Per the germline V gene, CDR1 is SGDLS and CDR2 is YYNGEE. How the authors handled the data: Amplification with reference gene primers provided the estimates of nucleated cell counts. TCRdb keeps only in-frame clones here, not all; method: immunoSEQ multiplex PCR. V and J calls and clone size follow that table, whereas D and trimming were derived from the DNA. Among 130,000 to 150,000 clones, approximately 80% were seen once, and the ten largest hold around 3.1%. This specimen belongs to a study of blood T cell repertoires in COVID-19. Background on the study: The United States, Italy and Spain were the sources of the acute and convalescent COVID-19 samples. The cDNA or gDNA used as material had been derived from T cells, B-cell-depleted T cells, or PBMCs.

This receptor was obtained from a woman of 80 years or more with acute or convalescent COVID-19. Sample: peripheral blood. This chain connects TRBV9 to TRBJ1-3; D not certain. CDR3 in DNA: TGTGCCAGCAGCTCACCACCGTTACACGGAAACACCATATATTTT. Amino acid sequence: CASSSPPLHGNTIYF.